This entry describes one TCR beta chain. Its target is unknown. This CDR3 spans 18 amino acids. Trimming took off 6 bases at V and 2 bases at J, with 23 bases between the two ends. Germline CDR1 MNHGY, CDR2 SVAAGI. Under the authors' procedure: Junction-only immunoSEQ data arrived without quality scores, meaning filtering differed. The table came from immunoSEQ multiplex PCR; TCRdb's copy has only in-frame clones and leaves some out. That table is the source of V, J and clone size, and D and trimming were worked out from the DNA. The sample has more than 550,000 clones, 92% seen once. As defined, naive CD8 cells were CD45RO-negative and positively selected for CCR7, with terminally differentiated effector memory CD45RA+ cells excluded. None of the donors, who were healthy HIV-negative adults, had recently had acute infections or vaccinations. This sample was taken from a study of shared clonotypes between healthy human individuals.

Notes on the study in general: Only blood underwent sampling, and tissue repertoires likely differ.

The receptor's source is a man aged 25 to 40 in good health. The sequencing sample was made of naive CD8+ T cells sorted from blood. This chain connects TRBV6-9 to TRBJ1-5, with D perhaps TRBD1 (5 bases). The CDR3 coding sequence is TGTGCCAGCAGGAGGAGAGGGGACCCGGAGATTTGCAATCAGCCCCAGCATTTT. Translating it yields CASRRRGDPEICNQPQHF.